This TCR beta chain came from a study of T cell responses to AZD1222 COVID-19 vaccine. Whole-study results and caveats: Nearly half of spike-specific TCRs reportedly target variant regions that are unmutated in the B.1.351 and B.1.1.7 variants.

A note on this clone: As yet, its antigen is unknown.

CDR1 and CDR2 from the germline V gene are LNHDA and SQIVND (reference sequence). The CDR3 length is 11 residues. V was trimmed by 5 bases and J by 5 bases, leaving 6 bases between them. The protocol was immunoSEQ multiplex PCR, while the TCRdb copy is restricted to in-frame clones and leaves out a portion. Of about 110,000 clones in the sample, under 95% were seen once. The sample in question was peripheral blood, obtained on day 0 of AZD1222 vaccination. The receptor's source is an adult in good health. V is TRBV19 and J is TRBJ1-2; D uncertain. CDR3 bases: TGTGCCAGTAGTGATTTATATGGCTACACCTTC. Translated: CASSDLYGYTF.